This is a list of T cell receptor beta chains from one sample in a study of regulatory T cells in long-lasting Graves disease. TCRdb analysed the multiplex PCR reads with MiXCR anew, one entry per CDR3 protein. The profile shows around 450,000 distinct CDR3 sequences, roughly 21% of them singletons. The sequences come from peripheral blood mononuclear cells (PBMCs), collected when the disease was refractory, from a patient treated with antithyroid drugs. These receptors came from a female donor with Graves disease. Each CDR3 is given with its conserved first and last residue. Each record gives: V gene, J gene, D gene, CDR3 protein. D genes are given only for firm matches.

TRBV28	TRBJ2-7	-	CASSFLATPYEQYF
TRBV5-1	TRBJ1-1	TRBD1	CASSVTGARGTEAFF
TRBV28	TRBJ2-7	-	CASSSPGNTYEQYF
TRBV11-2	TRBJ1-1	-	CASRFDTSSTEAFF
TRBV7-9	TRBJ2-5	TRBD1	CASSAPGQGMGKTQYF
TRBV3-1	TRBJ1-2	-	CASSGDNNYGYTF
TRBV27	TRBJ2-5	TRBD1	CASRKQGFIETQYF
TRBV4-3	TRBJ2-2	-	CASSQDRVGSAGELFF
TRBV28	TRBJ2-7	TRBD1	CASSLYQGAKSYEQYF
TRBV7-6	TRBJ2-2	TRBD1	CASSYRQGPVGTGELFF
TRBV6-4	TRBJ1-4	-	CASSDSKPSEKLFF
TRBV19	TRBJ1-4	TRBD1	CASRPGQINEKLFF
TRBV19	TRBJ2-7	TRBD1	CASSIRQGKDYEQYF
TRBV5-1	TRBJ2-4	-	CASRDNKNIQYF
TRBV28	TRBJ1-5	-	CASSLRLHSNQPQHF
TRBV7-2	TRBJ2-5	TRBD2	CASSWPIAGGILTQETQYF
TRBV11-2	TRBJ2-5	-	CASSLAGHQETQYF
TRBV30	TRBJ2-7	TRBD1	CAWSRQGAVYF
TRBV2	TRBJ2-4	-	CASSEGAKNIRYF
TRBV28	TRBJ2-7	TRBD2	CASSDHSGSSYEQYF
TRBV6-2/TRBV6-3	TRBJ2-7	-	CASSYGGVVYEQYF
TRBV9	TRBJ2-5	-	CASSPPTETQYF
TRBV5-1	TRBJ2-5	TRBD1	CASSTGGGETQYF
TRBV7-9	TRBJ1-2	-	CASNHVQGSAGYTF
TRBV2	TRBJ1-4	-	CASSELPEVFF
TRBV19	TRBJ1-4	-	CASSTWTFEKLFF
TRBV11-2	TRBJ2-3	TRBD2	CASSRGRAIRLADRKDTQYF
TRBV6-6	TRBJ2-7	-	CASSYSPRGADSYEQYF
TRBV28	TRBJ1-5	TRBD1	CASRERDSLHAPQHF
TRBV2	TRBJ1-1	-	CASSEDGAGEAFF
TRBV6-5	TRBJ1-1	-	CASSYSGTTEAFF
TRBV12-3/TRBV12-4	TRBJ1-3	-	CASSSSGRTSGNTIYF
TRBV2	TRBJ1-2	-	CARSASNYGYTF
TRBV20-1	TRBJ1-6	TRBD1	CSAKTPGTGIYRINNSPLHF
TRBV27	TRBJ1-1	TRBD1	CASSPISQGANTEAFF
TRBV5-6	TRBJ2-5	TRBD2	CASSLPSGGETQYF
TRBV5-1	TRBJ2-7	-	CASSWGWGRDYEQYF
TRBV7-2	TRBJ1-2	-	CASSTPPTGRNGYTF
TRBV7-9	TRBJ1-1	TRBD1	CASSRSGQATEAFF
TRBV2	TRBJ1-2	-	CASSLRDGFNYGYTF
TRBV19	TRBJ2-7	-	CASSLGRNEQYF
TRBV20-1	TRBJ2-7	-	CSAPGRGEAYEQYF
TRBV2	TRBJ2-7	-	CASSGVYEQYF
TRBV7-9	TRBJ1-1	TRBD1	CASSSPGTGGDAFF
TRBV20-1	TRBJ1-1	-	CSAGYQNTEAFF
TRBV10-3	TRBJ1-1	TRBD1	CAISKGQGQWTEAFF
TRBV5-1	TRBJ2-3	-	CASSLGLHADTQYF
TRBV28	TRBJ1-1	TRBD1	CASSLSQGAYTEAFF
TRBV29-1	TRBJ1-2	-	CSVGSGYGYTF
TRBV13	TRBJ1-1	TRBD1	CASQSRDRGTEAFF
TRBV30	TRBJ1-1	-	CACTRANTEAFF
TRBV2	TRBJ2-2	TRBD1	CASSGRDRVFTGELFF
TRBV20-1	TRBJ2-5	TRBD2	CSARVAGGETQYF
TRBV24-1	TRBJ1-5	-	CATSDRAKQPQHF
TRBV28	TRBJ1-6	TRBD1	CASSFPHTTGKDSPLHF
TRBV6-5	TRBJ2-7	-	CASSYIPSDTTYEQYF
TRBV30	TRBJ2-3	TRBD2	CAWRGLARTQYF
TRBV5-5	TRBJ2-1	TRBD1	CASTPGQGAGNEQFF